This record looks at one TCR beta chain sequence and its context. The data belong to a study of shared clonotypes between healthy human individuals. CD45RO-negative CD8 cells positively selected for CCR7 made up the naive population, which excluded terminally differentiated effector memory CD45RA+ cells. Method: immunoSEQ multiplex PCR; TCRdb's copy keeps in-frame clones and lacks some. Of about 600,000 clones listed, roughly 98% are singletons. Sequencing used naive CD8+ T cells sorted from blood. The clonotype comes from a man aged 25-45 years in good health.

CDR3: CSVGVTDFAGELQFF. The CDR3 nucleotides are TGCAGCGTGGGGGTAACGGACTTCGCGGGGGAGCTGCAGTTCTTC. The rearrangement joins TRBV29-1 to TRBJ2-1; 7 bases match TRBD2. This CDR3 contains 15 residues. V was clipped by 6 bases and J by 12 bases; unmatched bases: 20. Per germline, CDR1 SQVTM and CDR2 ANQGSEA.